These 14 T cell receptor beta chains share one sample of origin, sequenced in a study of blood T cell repertoires in COVID-19. The data were produced by immunoSEQ multiplex PCR, yet TCRdb's version contains in-frame clones alone and is incomplete. Of about 120,000 clones detected, over 80% appear once; the ten largest clones hold 25% to 35%. Sequencing was done on a sample of peripheral blood. The receptors derive from a woman in her sixties or seventies with acute or convalescent COVID-19.

This clone has just one count. This chain connects TRBV7-3 to TRBJ1-2; 7 bases match TRBD1. The CDR3 sequence is 14 residues long. V was pared by 5 bases and J by 5 bases, with 8 bases of the junction left unmatched. Per germline, CDR1 SGHTA and CDR2 FQGTGA. CDR3 sequence (DNA): TGTGCCAGCAGCGGAGGACAGGCCGGATATGGCTACACCTTC. Its protein product is CASSGGQAGYGYTF.

This rearrangement joins TRBV2 to TRBJ1-5; D call uncertain. The V end was cut by 4 bases, the J end by 6 bases, with 10 bases between. CDR3 length: 13 residues. Per the germline V gene, CDR1 is SNHLY and CDR2 is FYNNEI. CDR3 protein: CASSGHGGQPQHF. In DNA form, the CDR3 reads TGTGCCAGCAGTGGACACGGAGGTCAGCCCCAGCATTTT.

This clone was recorded once. The chain combines TRBV6-5 with TRBJ1-1; maybe TRBD1 (6 bases). The V end was cut by 8 bases, the J end by 3 bases, with 19 bases between. Looked up from germline, CDR1 is MNHEY and CDR2 is SVGAGI. CDR3 size: 15 residues. CDR3 DNA: TGTGCCAGCGCCACCGCGGCAGGGGCGGACACTGAAGCTTTCTTT. Residues: CASATAAGADTEAFF.

This chain connects TRBV12-5 to TRBJ2-3; D may be TRBD1 (5 bases). Germline CDR1 LGHNT, CDR2 FRNRAP. With 0 bases removed from V and 0 bases from J, the gap between germline ends came to 13 bases. The CDR3 is 17 residues long. CDR3 nucleotides: TGTGCTAGTGGTTTGGTACATGGGGCAGGGAGCACAGATACGCAGTATTTT. As protein: CASGLVHGAGSTDTQYF.

The rearrangement uses TRBV2 and TRBJ1-6; TRBD1 matches at 9 bases. Germline lookup yields CDR1 SNHLY and CDR2 FYNNEI. J was trimmed by 7 bases and V by 6 bases; bases with no gene match: 7. This CDR3 is 15 amino acids long. CDR3 DNA sequence: TGTGCCAGCAGAGGGGACAGGGCGGGCAATTCACCCCTCCACTTT. Translated: CASRGDRAGNSPLHF. Full variable domain (remainder filled in from reference TRBV2 and TRBJ1-6): EPEVTQTPSHQVTQMGQEVILRCVPISNHLYFYWYRQILGQKVEFLVSFYNNEISEKSEIFDDQFSVERPDGSNFTLKIRSTKLEDSAMYFCASRGDRAGNSPLHFGNGTRLTVT.

This clone occurred a few times. The CDR3 DNA follows: TGTGCCAGCAGCCCGAGGACAGACAATGAGCAGTTCTTC. Protein product: CASSPRTDNEQFF. V usage is TRBV13 and J usage is TRBJ2-1; a possible D gene is TRBD1 (6 bases). Germline CDR1 and CDR2: PRHDT and FYEKMQ (reference sequence). The ends were cut back, 5 bases at V and 5 bases at J, with 10 bases in the middle. The CDR3 spans 13 residues.

The chain is built from TRBV4-1 and TRBJ1-2; no reliable D call. This CDR3 is 14 amino acids long. Germline values: CDR1 MGHRA, CDR2 YSYEKL. Trimming took off 6 bases at V and 0 bases at J, with 11 bases between the two ends. The CDR3 DNA reads as TGCGCCAGCAGGCCATGGGGAGCTAACTATGGCTACACCTTC. Its translation: CASRPWGANYGYTF.

The V call is TRBV28, the J call TRBJ2-5; the match to TRBD2 covers 13 bases. The trim removed 3 bases at V and 0 bases at J, leaving 4 bases unmatched. This CDR3 is 17 amino acids long. The germline CDR1 and CDR2 sequences are MDHEN and SYDVKM. CDR3 nucleotides: TGTGCCAGCAGTTTGGGACTAGCGGGGACGTACCAAGAGACCCAGTACTTC. It yields the protein CASSLGLAGTYQETQYF.

The chain combines TRBV12-5 with TRBJ2-7; 7 bases fit TRBD2. V dropped 4 bases and J dropped 3; count of bases not matched to a gene: 15. Germline V gives CDR1 LGHNT, CDR2 FRNRAP. This CDR3 is built from 17 residues. CDR3 in DNA: TGTGCTAGTGGTTGGGCCCCTTTGGCGGGGGTATTCTACGAGCAGTACTTC. It specifies CASGWAPLAGVFYEQYF.

This sequence joins TRBV19 and TRBJ1-4, with TRBD1 identical over 7 bases. Germline CDR1 is LNHDA and CDR2 is SQIVND (reference sequence). J was trimmed by 9 bases and V by 7 bases; bases with no gene match: 14. The CDR3 spans 15 residues. This CDR3 reads CASNQRQGTRKKLFF. For the CDR3, the DNA is TGTGCCAGTAACCAGAGACAGGGAACCAGAAAAAAACTGTTTTTT.

This chain uses TRBV28 with TRBJ1-4; TRBD1 agrees at 9 bases. Germline CDR1 and CDR2: MDHEN and SYDVKM. V shed 7 bases and J 8 bases; nucleotides not matched to a gene: 8. The CDR3 loop spans 14 amino acids. CDR3 in amino acids: CASNWDRVGEKLFF. The CDR3 nucleotides are TGTGCCAGCAACTGGGACAGGGTAGGGGAAAAACTGTTTTTT. The full variable domain, in which reference TRBV28 and TRBJ1-4 provide the parts outside the CDR3, is DVKVTQSSRYLVKRTGEKVFLECVQDMDHENMFWYRQDPGLGLRLIYFSYDVKMKEKGDIPEGYSVSREKKERFSLILESASTNQTSMYLCASNWDRVGEKLFFGSGTQLSVL.

V and J are TRBV7-8 and TRBJ1-2; TRBD1 might be the D (5 bases). CDR3 size: 14 residues. Germline lookup yields CDR1 SGHVS and CDR2 FQNEAQ. Trimming took 2 bases from V and 8 from J, leaving 15 bases between them. CDR3 coding DNA: TGTGCCAGCAGCTTATCTTCAGGGCCTCTAGGCTACACCTTC. Translating gives CASSLSSGPLGYTF.

CDR3 in amino acids: CATSRDHRGASRAKSYTF. CDR3 nucleotides: TGTGCCACCAGCAGAGATCACCGGGGGGCAAGCAGAGCTAAAAGCTACACCTTC. The chain joins TRBV15 to TRBJ1-2; D possibly corresponds to TRBD1 (6 bases). Germline V gene data show CDR1 as LNHNV and CDR2 as YYDKDF (reference sequence). The V end lost 0 bases, the J end lost 9 bases, and 26 bases lay between the germline ends. The CDR3 sequence is 18 residues long.

The genes are TRBV20-1 and TRBJ1-5; TRBD1 matches 10 bases. Trimming at V came to 3 bases and at J to 6 bases, leaving 8 bases not matched to a gene. This CDR3 contains 15 residues. The V gene's germline CDR1 is DFQATT and CDR2 SNEGSKA (reference sequence). As DNA, the CDR3 is TGCAGTGCTAGTCATAGGGACAGGGGAATTCAGCCCCAGCATTTT. It yields the protein CSASHRDRGIQPQHF.